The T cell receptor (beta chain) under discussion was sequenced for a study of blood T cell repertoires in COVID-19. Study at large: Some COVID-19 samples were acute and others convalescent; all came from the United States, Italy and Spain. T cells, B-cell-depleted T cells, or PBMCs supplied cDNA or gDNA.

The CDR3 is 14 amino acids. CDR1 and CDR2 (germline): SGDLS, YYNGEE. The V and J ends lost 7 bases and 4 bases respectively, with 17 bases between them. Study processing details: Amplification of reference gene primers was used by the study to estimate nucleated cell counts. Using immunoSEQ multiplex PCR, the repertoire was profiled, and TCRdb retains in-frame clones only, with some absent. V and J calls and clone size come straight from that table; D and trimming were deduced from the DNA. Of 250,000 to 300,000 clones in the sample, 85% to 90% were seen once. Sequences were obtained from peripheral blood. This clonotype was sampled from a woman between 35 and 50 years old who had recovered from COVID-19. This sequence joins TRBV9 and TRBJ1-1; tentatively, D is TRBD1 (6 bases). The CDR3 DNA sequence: TGTGCCAGCGGCCGAGGGGGGGAGAGCACTGAAGCTTTCTTT. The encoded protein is CASGRGGESTEAFF.